Listed here are 5 T cell receptor beta chains from one sample, sequenced in a study of T cells after yellow fever vaccination. TCRdb re-called the 5' RACE reads with MiXCR, one entry per CDR3 protein. The sample holds 150,000 to 200,000 distinct CDR3 sequences; approximately 10% are singletons and the top ten take about 38%. This sample comprised CD8+ T cells sorted from PBMCs, obtained 15 days after the yellow fever booster vaccination. These TCRs come from a man aged 18 to 29 who received the YFV17D yellow fever vaccine.

V gene TRBV7-8 combines with J gene TRBJ1-1, with 9 bases that match TRBD1. With V trimmed by 4 bases and J by 0 bases, 3 bases remained unmatched. This CDR3 contains 15 residues. The V gene's germline CDR1 is SGHVS and CDR2 FQNEAQ. Here the CDR3 DNA reads TGTGCCAGCAGCTGGAACAGGGGGCTGAACACTGAAGCTTTCTTT. Translated, it gives CASSWNRGLNTEAFF. Supplemented by reference TRBV7-8 and TRBJ1-1, the full variable domain reads GAGVSQSPRYKVAKRGQDVALRCDPISGHVSLFWYQQALGQGPEFLTYFQNEAQLDKSGLPSDRFFAERPEGSVSTLKIQRTQQEDSAVYLCASSWNRGLNTEAFFGQGTRLTVV.

This clonotype turned up a few times. The chain carries TRBV28 and TRBJ1-1, with 7 bases matching TRBD1. Trimming cost V 5 bases and J 1 base; bases outside gene matches: 7. The CDR3 loop spans 15 amino acids. CDR1 MDHEN and CDR2 SYDVKM come from the germline V gene. The CDR3 DNA is TGTGCCAGCAGTAGACTTCAGGGGGAGAACACTGAAGCTTTCTTT. This translates into CASSRLQGENTEAFF.

This clonotype was detected only a few times. This rearrangement joins TRBV9 to TRBJ2-3, with 8 nucleotides matching TRBD2. The V gene end was trimmed by 4 bases and the J gene end by 1 base; junction bases not matched to a gene: 11. The CDR3 spans 17 residues. Looked up from germline, CDR1 is SGDLS and CDR2 is YYNGEE. The CDR3 nucleotides are TGTGCCAGCAGCCTCGGCGAAGTGGGACTAGGCACAGATACGCAGTATTTT. As protein: CASSLGEVGLGTDTQYF.

V usage is TRBV3-1 and J usage is TRBJ1-1, with no clear D. The CDR3 totals 17 residues. Trimming shortened V by 4 bases and J by 1 base, and 19 bases separated the two germline ends. CDR1 LGHDT and CDR2 YNNKEL come from the germline V gene (reference sequence). The CDR3 nucleotides are TGTGCCAGCAGCCCCCGGCTGGGGTATGCTAAGAACACTGAAGCTTTCTTT. Amino acids: CASSPRLGYAKNTEAFF.

The chain links TRBV11-2 to TRBJ2-7; D ambiguous. CDR1 is SGHAT and CDR2 is FQNNGV in the germline V gene. The V end was cut by 4 bases, the J end by 5 bases, with 9 bases between. The CDR3 is made up of 12 amino acids. For the CDR3, the DNA is TGTGCCAGCAGCTCGGGCAGACACGAGCAGTACGTC. It translates to CASSSGRHEQYV.